This T cell receptor (beta chain) was captured by sequencing in a study of blood T cell repertoires in COVID-19. After removal of 4 bases from V and 5 bases from J, the junction contained 6 bases not matched to a gene. Looked up from germline, CDR1 is GTSNPN and CDR2 is SVGIG (reference sequence). The CDR3 is made up of 14 amino acids. Among Cohort 3 donors, those recovered had two negative PCRs, clearance, or symptom resolution. Sequencing was performed with immunoSEQ multiplex PCR; in TCRdb, only in-frame clones are kept and a portion is missing. The repertoire includes 150,000 to 200,000 clones, 80% of them detected once, and 3% to 3.5% sits in the top ten.

This clonotype was obtained from a woman in her fifties or sixties who had recovered from COVID-19. J is TRBJ1-4 and V is TRBV30; TRBD1 matches 8 bases. Sequences were obtained from PBMCs or T cells enriched from blood (not recorded which). The CDR3 region has the DNA TGTGCCTGGAACTTACAGGGGGGGAATGAAAAACTGTTTTTT. Amino acid sequence: CAWNLQGGNEKLFF.